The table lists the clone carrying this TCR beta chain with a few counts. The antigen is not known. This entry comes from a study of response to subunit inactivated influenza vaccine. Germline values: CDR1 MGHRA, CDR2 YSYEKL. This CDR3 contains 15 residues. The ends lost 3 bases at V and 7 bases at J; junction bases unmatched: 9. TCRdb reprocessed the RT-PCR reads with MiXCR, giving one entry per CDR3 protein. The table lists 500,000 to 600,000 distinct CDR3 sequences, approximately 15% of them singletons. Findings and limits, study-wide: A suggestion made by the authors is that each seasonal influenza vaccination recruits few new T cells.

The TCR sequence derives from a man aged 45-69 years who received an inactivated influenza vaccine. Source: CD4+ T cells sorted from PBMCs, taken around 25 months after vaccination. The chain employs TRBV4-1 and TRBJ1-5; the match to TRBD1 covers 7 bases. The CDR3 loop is CASSQRTGGGQPQHF. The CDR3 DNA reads TGCGCCAGCAGCCAGAGGACAGGCGGAGGGCAGCCCCAGCATTTT.